This TCR beta chain was sequenced in a study of blood T cell repertoires in COVID-19. In Seattle, patients joined the study during active infection and were tracked longitudinally. Methods used by the authors: Reference gene primer amplification gave nucleated cell count estimates. TCRdb's copy holds only in-frame clones and misses some; the assay was immunoSEQ multiplex PCR. The DNA was the basis for D and trimming; V, J and clone size are from that table. The sample has about 370,000 clones, more than 70% seen once. At least ten counts were recorded for this clone. The sample was peripheral blood. The receptor comes from a woman aged 30 to 39 with COVID-19, enrolled during active disease.

The CDR3 DNA is TGTGCCAGCAGCATCGGGACAGCGGATGGCTACACCTTC. Translation gives CASSIGTADGYTF. The V call is TRBV9, the J call TRBJ1-2; 7 nucleotides align to TRBD1. Germline V CDR1 and CDR2: SGDLS, YYNGEE. Unmatched junction bases numbered 6, after V lost 4 bases and J lost 6 bases. The CDR3 spans 13 residues.